A selection of T cell receptor beta chains follows, all from one sample in a study of blood T cell repertoires in COVID-19. Produced via immunoSEQ multiplex PCR; TCRdb's table is partial and in-frame only. The sample includes roughly 110,000 clones, just over 90% of them seen just once. The sequencing sample was made of peripheral blood. These receptors all come from a woman younger than 45 with acute or convalescent COVID-19. Each CDR3 is given with its conserved first and last residue. The order of the fields is CDR3 DNA, CDR3 protein, V gene, J gene, D gene, clone size. The D gene is left open where the match is weak. Clone size appears in some rows only: once, few, many, or a class for an expanded clone.

DNA: TGTGCCAGCACGACATTAGGACTAGCGAAGGACAATGAGCAGTTCTTC
CDR3: CASTTLGLAKDNEQFF
V: TRBV7-8
J: TRBJ2-1
D: TRBD2
size: NA

DNA: TGTGCCAGCAGGGGAGGAGCTGGAAACACCATATATTTT
CDR3: CASRGGAGNTIYF
V: TRBV9
J: TRBJ1-3
D: NA
size: NA

DNA: TGCGCCAGCAGCTTTGGGCAGGGGCGCACGGAGACCCAGTACTTC
CDR3: CASSFGQGRTETQYF
V: TRBV5-1
J: TRBJ2-5
D: NA
size: few

DNA: TGTGCCAGCAGGGACAGGGGTAACACCGGGGAGCTGTTTTTT
CDR3: CASRDRGNTGELFF
V: TRBV2
J: TRBJ2-2
D: TRBD1
size: once

DNA: TGTGCCAGCAGCCAAGATTGGACTAGCGCTTTTCACGAGCAGTACTTC
CDR3: CASSQDWTSAFHEQYF
V: TRBV14
J: TRBJ2-7
D: TRBD2
size: once

DNA: TGTGCCAGCAGCTTTATAAACACCGGGGAGCTGTTTTTT
CDR3: CASSFINTGELFF
V: TRBV7-2
J: TRBJ2-2
D: NA
size: NA

DNA: TGTGCCAGCAGCCAAGATTGGGCGGGATCACCCCTCCACTTT
CDR3: CASSQDWAGSPLHF
V: TRBV7-8
J: TRBJ1-6
D: NA
size: NA

DNA: TGTGCCAGCAGCGAGGAGAATGAGGGCAATCAGCCCCAGCATTTT
CDR3: CASSEENEGNQPQHF
V: TRBV21-1
J: TRBJ1-5
D: NA
size: NA

DNA: TGTGCCAGCAGTGAAAATTTGGAGACAGGGGGCGTTCAGCCCCAGCATTTT
CDR3: CASSENLETGGVQPQHF
V: TRBV2
J: TRBJ1-5
D: TRBD1
size: NA

DNA: TGCAGCGTTGAGAGGCAGGGTGGAAACACCATATATTTT
CDR3: CSVERQGGNTIYF
V: TRBV29-1
J: TRBJ1-3
D: NA
size: NA

DNA: TGTGCCAGCAGCTTGGCACGGTTAGAGACCCAGTACTTC
CDR3: CASSLARLETQYF
V: TRBV5-6
J: TRBJ2-5
D: NA
size: once

DNA: TGCGCCAGCAGCTTAGGACAGGGGGGCGCAGGTGGCTACACCTTC
CDR3: CASSLGQGGAGGYTF
V: TRBV5-1
J: TRBJ1-2
D: TRBD1
size: NA

DNA: TGTGCCAGCAGCGTAGGCGGCCTACTGAACGCTGAAGCTTTCTTT
CDR3: CASSVGGLLNAEAFF
V: TRBV9
J: TRBJ1-1
D: NA
size: NA

DNA: TGTGCCATCAGCCCACTATGGGACAGGGAGGGAAACACTGAAGCTTTCTTT
CDR3: CAISPLWDREGNTEAFF
V: TRBV10-3
J: TRBJ1-1
D: TRBD1
size: NA

DNA: TGTGCCAGCTCGCTGACAGGGTTTGGAAACACCATATATTTT
CDR3: CASSLTGFGNTIYF
V: TRBV18
J: TRBJ1-3
D: TRBD1
size: NA

DNA: TGTGCCAGTAGTTGGCGGGGTACAGATACGCAGTATTTT
CDR3: CASSWRGTDTQYF
V: TRBV19
J: TRBJ2-3
D: NA
size: NA

DNA: TGTGCCAGTAGTATAGACCTAAAAACGGGACAGAGGGCTTTCTTT
CDR3: CASSIDLKTGQRAFF
V: TRBV19
J: TRBJ1-1
D: TRBD1
size: NA

DNA: TGCGCCAGCAGCTCGGGACAGGGAAACACCGGGGAGCTGTTTTTT
CDR3: CASSSGQGNTGELFF
V: TRBV5-1
J: TRBJ2-2
D: TRBD1
size: NA

DNA: TGTGCCAGCAGTTTAACAGAAAACTATGGCTACACCTTC
CDR3: CASSLTENYGYTF
V: TRBV12-3/TRBV12-4
J: TRBJ1-2
D: NA
size: NA

DNA: TGCGCCAGCAGCCCCCAGCCACGACAGGGTACCTACACCTTC
CDR3: CASSPQPRQGTYTF
V: TRBV4-1
J: TRBJ1-2
D: TRBD1
size: NA

DNA: TGCGCCAGCAGCCAAGTCGGTTCCAGGCTCAGCTCCTACGAGCAGTACTTC
CDR3: CASSQVGSRLSSYEQYF
V: TRBV4-1
J: TRBJ2-7
D: NA
size: once

DNA: TGTGCCAGCAGGCCCAGGGGGTCCGCACAGCCCCAGCATTTT
CDR3: CASRPRGSAQPQHF
V: TRBV7-8
J: TRBJ1-5
D: TRBD1
size: NA

DNA: TGTGCCAGGACATCGGGGGTCGATACTAGCACAGATACGCAGTATTTT
CDR3: CARTSGVDTSTDTQYF
V: TRBV2
J: TRBJ2-3
D: NA
size: once

DNA: TGCGCCAGCAGCCAAGGCTTAGAACCTACAACTAATGAAAAACTGTTTTTT
CDR3: CASSQGLEPTTNEKLFF
V: TRBV4-1
J: TRBJ1-4
D: NA
size: NA

DNA: TGTGCCAGCAGTTTTCAGAGGGTCGGTGAAAAACTGTTTTTT
CDR3: CASSFQRVGEKLFF
V: TRBV28
J: TRBJ1-4
D: NA
size: NA

DNA: TGTGCCAGCAGCCAAGGGCCCCTCTGGACTAGCACAGATACGCAGTATTTT
CDR3: CASSQGPLWTSTDTQYF
V: TRBV4-2
J: TRBJ2-3
D: NA
size: few

DNA: TGTGCCAGCAGCTTAGCAGGACGCAGGGTAGGGGAGCAGTTCTTC
CDR3: CASSLAGRRVGEQFF
V: TRBV7-8
J: TRBJ2-1
D: NA
size: NA

DNA: TGTGCCTGGATGGGAGGCCTCCCTGCGGGCTATGGCTACACCTTC
CDR3: CAWMGGLPAGYGYTF
V: TRBV30
J: TRBJ1-2
D: NA
size: NA

DNA: TGTGCCAGCAGCCAAGCTAGCACAGATACGCAGTATTTT
CDR3: CASSQASTDTQYF
V: TRBV3-1/TRBV3-2
J: TRBJ2-3
D: NA
size: NA